This is a list of T cell receptor beta chains from one sample in a study of T-cell reconstitution after alpha-beta-depleted transplantation in children. TCRdb processed the PCR reads anew with MiXCR; each CDR3 protein has one entry. This table has around 300,000 distinct CDR3 sequences, roughly a tenth appearing once. This specimen consisted of PBMCs, obtained before TCRalphabeta/CD19-depleted stem cell transplant. The receptors shown here come from a boy under two years old with acute myeloid leukemia, due to receive a stem cell transplant. Both conserved end residues are part of each CDR3. D genes are given only for firm matches. Clone size appears in some rows only: once, few, many, or a class for an expanded clone.

j_call clone_size d_call v_call cdr3_aa cdr3_nt
TRBJ2-2 many . TRBV7-6 CASSLWGHTGELFF TGTGCCAGCAGCTTATGGGGGCACACCGGGGAGCTGTTTTTT
TRBJ2-7 few TRBD2 TRBV12-3/TRBV12-4 CASSRLAGGEQYF TGTGCCAGCAGTCGACTAGCGGGAGGTGAGCAGTACTTC
TRBJ2-7 many TRBD1 TRBV12-3/TRBV12-4 CASSSDRVRASYEQYF TGTGCCAGCAGTTCGGACAGGGTGAGGGCCTCCTACGAGCAGTACTTC
TRBJ2-7 few . TRBV19 CASSIIGTYEQYF TGTGCCAGTAGTATAATAGGGACCTACGAGCAGTACTTC
TRBJ2-3 medium-sized TRBD1 TRBV5-1 CASSLNTGTGGGGTQYF TGCGCCAGCAGCTTGAACACCGGGACAGGGGGCGGAGGTACGCAGTATTTT
TRBJ1-1 many . TRBV29-1 CSVRSPEAFF TGCAGCGTTCGCTCACCTGAAGCTTTCTTT
TRBJ2-3 many TRBD2 TRBV18 CASSHTTSGRTDTQYF TGTGCCAGCTCCCATACCACTAGCGGGAGGACAGATACGCAGTATTTT
TRBJ2-2 many . TRBV12-3/TRBV12-4 CASSRETGTGELFF TGTGCCAGCAGTCGGGAGACGGGGACCGGGGAGCTGTTTTTT
TRBJ2-5 many TRBD2 TRBV7-2 CASSSGLAGTETQYF TGTGCCAGCAGCTCTGGACTAGCGGGGACAGAGACCCAGTACTTC
TRBJ2-1 . TRBD2 TRBV5-1 CASSLAGLDVYNEQFF TGCGCCAGCAGCTTGGCAGGACTAGACGTCTACAATGAGCAGTTCTTC
TRBJ1-6 few . TRBV5-1 CASSYRVYNSPLHF TGCGCCAGCAGCTACAGGGTCTACAATTCACCCCTCCACTTT
TRBJ2-1 . . TRBV5-1 CASSRDQSSYNEQFF TGCGCCAGCAGCCGGGACCAGAGCTCCTACAATGAGCAGTTCTTC
TRBJ2-7 many . TRBV13 CASSLGSRASYEQYF TGTGCCAGCAGCTTAGGGTCCAGGGCCTCCTACGAGCAGTACTTC
TRBJ2-6 many . TRBV12-3/TRBV12-4 CASSPPVSSGANVLTF TGTGCCAGCAGTCCCCCGGTCTCCTCTGGGGCCAACGTCCTGACTTTC
TRBJ2-7 many . TRBV27 CASSFYRDTYEQYF TGTGCCAGCAGTTTTTACCGGGACACCTACGAGCAGTACTTC
TRBJ2-7 . . TRBV27 CASSLGPLSYEQYF TGTGCCAGCAGTTTGGGCCCTCTCTCCTACGAGCAGTACTTC
TRBJ1-2 many TRBD1 TRBV5-1 CASSWGGQVDGYTF TGCGCCAGCAGCTGGGGCGGACAGGTCGACGGCTACACCTTC
TRBJ2-1 many TRBD2 TRBV28 CASSLMIIAGGHNEQFF TGTGCCAGCAGTTTAATGATAATAGCGGGGGGGCATAATGAGCAGTTCTTC
TRBJ2-5 . TRBD1 TRBV7-6 CASSLWDWDRVQTQYF TGTGCCAGCAGCTTATGGGACTGGGACAGGGTGCAGACCCAGTACTTC
TRBJ2-7 many . TRBV7-2 CASSLDTGQPYEQYF TGTGCCAGCAGCTTAGATACTGGGCAACCCTACGAGCAGTACTTC
TRBJ2-1 . . TRBV29-1 CSVGESPNNEQFF TGCAGCGTTGGAGAGTCACCGAACAATGAGCAGTTCTTC
TRBJ1-1 many . TRBV9 CASSVARDTEAFF TGTGCCAGCAGCGTAGCTCGGGACACTGAAGCTTTCTTT
TRBJ1-1 many . TRBV28 CASSRVTGLGTEAFF TGTGCCAGCAGTCGGGTTACGGGTTTGGGTACTGAAGCTTTCTTT
TRBJ2-1 many TRBD1 TRBV2 CASIGTGDEQFF TGTGCCAGCATCGGGACAGGGGATGAGCAGTTCTTC
TRBJ2-5 many TRBD2 TRBV11-3 CASSLGFLSGGYQETQYF TGTGCCAGCAGCTTAGGTTTTCTCAGCGGGGGTTACCAAGAGACCCAGTACTTC
TRBJ1-5 few TRBD1 TRBV20-1 CSAIGTGLNQPQHF TGCAGTGCAATCGGGACAGGGCTCAATCAGCCCCAGCATTTT
TRBJ1-1 many . TRBV3-1 CASSQDWRGGEAFF TGTGCCAGCAGCCAAGATTGGAGGGGCGGGGAAGCTTTCTTT
TRBJ1-5 many . TRBV10-2 CASSESRQPQHF TGCGCCAGCAGTGAGTCGCGACAGCCCCAGCATTTT
TRBJ2-5 many TRBD2 TRBV7-8 CASSFGGARRETQYF TGTGCCAGCAGCTTCGGGGGGGCCAGGAGAGAGACCCAGTACTTC
TRBJ2-3 many . TRBV12-3/TRBV12-4 CASSFGISLTDTQYF TGTGCCAGCAGTTTTGGGATTTCCCTTACAGATACGCAGTATTTT
TRBJ2-7 many TRBD1 TRBV12-3/TRBV12-4 CASSARPGQGTYEQYF TGTGCCAGCAGTGCCCGCCCGGGACAGGGGACCTACGAGCAGTACTTC
TRBJ2-7 many TRBD1 TRBV5-1 CASSPPGQGAYEQYF TGCGCCAGCAGCCCCCCGGGACAGGGAGCCTACGAGCAGTACTTC
TRBJ1-6 many . TRBV7-3 CASSLAGWGSPLHF TGTGCCAGCAGCTTAGCAGGGTGGGGATCACCCCTCCACTTT
TRBJ1-5 many . TRBV21-1 CASSKTVLGSNQPQHF TGTGCCAGCAGCAAAACGGTCTTGGGGAGCAATCAGCCCCAGCATTTT
TRBJ1-5 many . TRBV7-2 CASSLWLGNSNQPQHF TGTGCCAGCAGCTTATGGCTGGGGAACTCCAATCAGCCCCAGCATTTT
TRBJ2-7 many TRBD1 TRBV5-1 CASRARTGADEQYF TGCGCCAGCAGGGCCCGGACAGGGGCGGACGAGCAGTACTTC
TRBJ2-5 many . TRBV11-2 CASSFGGGTETQYF TGTGCCAGCAGCTTTGGCGGCGGGACAGAGACCCAGTACTTC
TRBJ1-1 many . TRBV30 CAWSWTDTEAFF TGTGCCTGGTCTTGGACAGACACTGAAGCTTTCTTT
TRBJ2-3 many . TRBV7-9 CASSLWQVQTDTQYF TGTGCCAGCAGCCTATGGCAGGTCCAAACAGATACGCAGTATTTT
TRBJ2-1 many TRBD1 TRBV7-9 CASSLLGDSFYSYNEQFF TGTGCCAGCAGCTTATTGGGGGACAGCTTCTACTCCTACAATGAGCAGTTCTTC
TRBJ2-7 many . TRBV6-1 CALEGPLYEQYF TGTGCCCTCGAGGGACCCCTCTACGAGCAGTACTTC
TRBJ1-1 many . TRBV20-1 CSYKNTEAFF TGCAGCTATAAGAACACTGAAGCTTTCTTT
TRBJ2-7 . . TRBV11-1 CASSSYTNRQRSYEQYF TGTGCCAGCAGCTCATACACCAACAGACAGCGCTCCTACGAGCAGTACTTC
TRBJ2-2 . . TRBV2 CASSRAANTGELFF TGTGCCAGCAGTAGGGCCGCGAACACCGGGGAGCTGTTTTTT
TRBJ2-3 many . TRBV20-1 CSAYKRADTQYF TGCAGTGCTTATAAGCGGGCAGATACGCAGTATTTT
TRBJ1-2 . . TRBV27 CATRAVLNYGYTF TGTGCCACACGGGCCGTTCTTAACTATGGCTACACCTTC
TRBJ2-2 many TRBD2 TRBV5-1 CASRLGRANTGELFF TGCGCCAGCAGGTTGGGGAGGGCGAACACCGGGGAGCTGTTTTTT
TRBJ2-7 many . TRBV4-3 CASSQDVLVFSYEQYF TGCGCCAGCAGCCAAGATGTCCTAGTTTTCTCCTACGAGCAGTACTTC
TRBJ2-2 many . TRBV5-5 CASSRYPRGATGELFF TGTGCCAGCAGCCGCTATCCTAGGGGGGCGACCGGGGAGCTGTTTTTT
TRBJ2-1 . TRBD1 TRBV18 CASSPLTGGKDEQFF TGTGCCAGCTCACCACTCACAGGGGGCAAAGATGAGCAGTTCTTC
TRBJ2-5 many . TRBV29-1 CSVEFPGGETQYF TGCAGCGTTGAATTTCCAGGTGGGGAGACCCAGTACTTC
TRBJ2-1 many . TRBV18 CASSTNGGPYNEQFF TGTGCCAGCTCAACCAACGGGGGCCCCTACAATGAGCAGTTCTTC
TRBJ2-1 few . TRBV7-3 CASSLSSPHSYNEQFF TGTGCCAGCAGCTTATCTAGCCCACACTCCTACAATGAGCAGTTCTTC